In this sample, the clone carrying this TCR beta chain turned up once. Measured with immunoSEQ multiplex PCR; TCRdb has only the in-frame clones, and not every one. The sample includes more than 150,000 clones, 92% of them seen just once. This record comes from a study of control samples from healthy donors and cancer patients. This CDR3 has 16 residues. V was clipped by 5 bases and J by 6 bases, with 19 bases between them. Germline V gene data show CDR1 as MDHEN and CDR2 as SYDVKM. The sample was blood. The chain has TRBV28 and TRBJ1-4; weak D call: TRBD1 (6 bases). This sequence originates from a woman in her thirties in good health. The DNA of the CDR3 is TGTGCCAGCAGTAAATTCGGACAGAGCTCTTATGAAAAACTGTTTTTT. This codes for CASSKFGQSSYEKLFF. Full variable domain (remainder filled in from reference TRBV28 and TRBJ1-4): DVKVTQSSRYLVKRTGEKVFLECVQDMDHENMFWYRQDPGLGLRLIYFSYDVKMKEKGDIPEGYSVSREKKERFSLILESASTNQTSMYLCASSKFGQSSYEKLFFGSGTQLSVL.